This is a list of T cell receptor beta chains from one sample in a study of cytomegalovirus exposure and HLA in healthy donors. Clones were sequenced by immunoSEQ multiplex PCR, and TCRdb holds only the in-frame ones, with some missing. The sample has around 190,000 clones, roughly 80% seen once. Sequenced material: PBMCs. The receptor set was obtained from a man in his forties or fifties in good health and CMV-seropositive. The CDR3 runs from the conserved cysteine through the conserved F or W. A D gene is named only where the DNA matches it firmly. Only some rows state a clone size, as once, few, many or a class for expanded clones.

TRBJ1-1	TRBD1	TRBV5-1	.	CASSAMGQGVTEAFF	TGCGCCAGCAGCGCAATGGGACAGGGGGTTACTGAAGCTTTCTTT
TRBJ1-2	.	TRBV5-4	.	CASSSFWGVNYGYTF	TGTGCCAGCAGCTCGTTTTGGGGGGTGAACTATGGCTACACCTTC
TRBJ1-6	.	TRBV25-1	.	CASSGSQNNSPLHF	TGTGCCAGCAGTGGATCACAGAATAATTCACCCCTCCACTTT
TRBJ2-3	TRBD2	TRBV5-1	.	CASSVPSGTSTDTQYF	TGCGCCAGCAGCGTTCCTAGCGGGACTAGCACAGATACGCAGTATTTT
TRBJ1-2	.	TRBV5-1	.	CASSLEGAPTGGYTF	TGCGCCAGCAGCTTGGAAGGGGCCCCGACGGGTGGCTACACCTTC
TRBJ2-3	.	TRBV7-2	.	CASSLGGSTSTDTQYF	TGTGCCAGCAGCTTAGGTGGGAGCACTAGCACAGATACGCAGTATTTT
TRBJ2-5	.	TRBV5-6	.	CASSLGNRFQETQYF	TGTGCCAGCAGCTTGGGAAACAGGTTTCAAGAGACCCAGTACTTC
TRBJ1-3	TRBD1	TRBV28	.	CASSSGTGSAGNTIYF	TGTGCCAGCAGCTCCGGGACAGGTTCGGCTGGAAACACCATATATTTT
TRBJ2-5	.	TRBV2	.	CASSEEGETQYF	TGTGCCAGCAGTGAAGAGGGGGAGACCCAGTACTTC
TRBJ2-7	TRBD1	TRBV19	.	CASNSGTGTYEQYF	TGTGCCAGTAACTCCGGGACAGGGACCTACGAGCAGTACTTC
TRBJ2-7	.	TRBV6-5	.	CASSYLHGEQYF	TGTGCCAGCAGTTACCTCCACGGCGAGCAGTACTTC
TRBJ2-1	TRBD2	TRBV7-9	.	CASSLGTSGGDEQFF	TGTGCCAGCAGCTTAGGGACTAGCGGTGGGGATGAGCAGTTCTTC
TRBJ2-7	TRBD1	TRBV4-1	.	CASSHQEGAYEQYF	TGCGCCAGCAGCCATCAAGAGGGGGCGTACGAGCAGTACTTC
TRBJ2-3	.	TRBV7-6	.	CASSLARVGPTDTQYF	TGTGCCAGCAGCTTAGCGAGGGTTGGGCCGACAGATACGCAGTATTTT
TRBJ2-2	TRBD2	TRBV19	.	CASSSGTSGRAPGELFF	TGTGCCAGTAGCTCCGGGACTAGCGGGAGGGCCCCCGGGGAGCTGTTTTTT
TRBJ2-5	TRBD1	TRBV7-9	.	CASSLNPTGEQETQYF	TGTGCCAGCAGCTTAAATCCGACAGGGGAGCAAGAGACCCAGTACTTC
TRBJ2-7	TRBD1	TRBV7-2	.	CASSLGAGGQYF	TGTGCCAGCAGCTTAGGGGCAGGGGGGCAGTACTTC
TRBJ2-1	.	TRBV9	.	CASSVAHEQFF	TGTGCCAGCAGCGTAGCTCATGAGCAGTTCTTC
TRBJ2-5	TRBD1	TRBV5-1	few	CASSLGQGVETQYF	TGCGCCAGCAGCTTGGGACAGGGGGTTGAGACCCAGTACTTC
TRBJ2-5	.	TRBV7-9	.	CASSFPAYYTLETQYF	TGTGCCAGCAGCTTCCCAGCGTACTATACTTTAGAGACCCAGTACTTC
TRBJ2-1	.	TRBV4-1	.	CASSQDSGDRANEQFF	TGCGCCAGCAGCCAAGATAGCGGGGACAGGGCCAATGAGCAGTTCTTC
TRBJ2-2	.	TRBV6-1	.	CASSEVPGEGGELFF	TGTGCCAGCAGTGAAGTTCCCGGGGAAGGCGGGGAGCTGTTTTTT
TRBJ2-3	TRBD2	TRBV27	.	CASSSGSGSVDTQYF	TGTGCCAGCAGTTCGGGTAGCGGGAGTGTGGATACGCAGTATTTT
TRBJ1-5	TRBD1	TRBV6-1	.	CASSETGGNQPQHF	TGTGCCAGCAGTGAAACAGGGGGCAATCAGCCCCAGCATTTT
TRBJ1-1	.	TRBV7-9	.	CASSLQENTEAFF	TGTGCCAGCAGCTTGCAGGAGAACACTGAAGCTTTCTTT
TRBJ2-2	TRBD1	TRBV5-1	.	CASSLPGQGRTGELFF	TGCGCCAGCAGCTTGCCGGGACAGGGGAGGACCGGGGAGCTGTTTTTT
TRBJ1-2	.	TRBV19	.	CASSIQGFGYTF	TGTGCCAGTAGTATACAGGGATTTGGCTACACCTTC
TRBJ1-2	.	TRBV2	.	CASSEAGALGYGYTF	TGTGCCAGCAGTGAAGCGGGGGCGCTGGGCTATGGCTACACCTTC
TRBJ2-7	.	TRBV18	.	CASSGRESNEQYF	TGTGCCAGCTCGGGACGGGAGTCCAACGAGCAGTACTTC
TRBJ2-3	.	TRBV9	.	CASSDNAGSTDTQYF	TGTGCCAGCAGCGATAACGCGGGGTCCACAGATACGCAGTATTTT
TRBJ2-7	.	TRBV2	.	CASTASYEQYF	TGTGCCAGCACTGCGAGCTACGAGCAGTACTTC
TRBJ1-1	.	TRBV2	.	CASTTGSMNTEAFF	TGTGCCAGCACTACGGGGTCGATGAACACTGAAGCTTTCTTT
TRBJ2-2	TRBD1	TRBV19	.	CASKTGQLNTGELFF	TGTGCCAGTAAAACGGGACAGTTGAACACCGGGGAGCTGTTTTTT
TRBJ2-7	TRBD1	TRBV5-1	.	CASSLRDRGPYEQYF	TGTGCCAGCAGCTTAAGGGACAGGGGCCCCTACGAGCAGTACTTC
TRBJ2-7	TRBD2	TRBV30	.	CARRLAGSYEQYF	TGTGCCCGTAGACTAGCGGGCAGCTACGAGCAGTACTTC
TRBJ1-6	TRBD1	TRBV6-1	.	CASSVDRANSPLHF	TGTGCCAGCAGTGTAGACAGGGCGAATTCACCCCTCCACTTT
TRBJ1-4	.	TRBV4-2	.	CASSQGVSLMGKLFF	TGTGCCAGCAGCCAAGGGGTTAGCCTAATGGGAAAACTGTTTTTT
TRBJ2-7	.	TRBV29-1	.	CSVAGYSYEQYF	TGCAGCGTTGCAGGGTATTCCTACGAGCAGTACTTC
TRBJ2-7	TRBD1	TRBV4-1	few	CASSQRQGTSYEQYF	TGCGCCAGCAGCCAGCGACAGGGAACTTCCTACGAGCAGTACTTC
TRBJ1-4	.	TRBV7-2	.	CASSLVSGATNEKLFF	TGTGCCAGCAGCTTAGTGAGCGGAGCAACTAATGAAAAACTGTTTTTT